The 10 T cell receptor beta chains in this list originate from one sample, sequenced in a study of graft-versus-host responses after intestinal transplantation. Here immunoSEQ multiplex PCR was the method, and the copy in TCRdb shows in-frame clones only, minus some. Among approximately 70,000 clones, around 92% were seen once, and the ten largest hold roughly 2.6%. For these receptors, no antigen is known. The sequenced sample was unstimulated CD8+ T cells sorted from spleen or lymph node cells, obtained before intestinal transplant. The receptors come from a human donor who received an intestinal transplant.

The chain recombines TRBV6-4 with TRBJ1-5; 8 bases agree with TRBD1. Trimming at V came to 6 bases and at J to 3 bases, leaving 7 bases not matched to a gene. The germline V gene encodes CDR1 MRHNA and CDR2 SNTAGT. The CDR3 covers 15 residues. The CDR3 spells CASSLTGEPNQPQHF. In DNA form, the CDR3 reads TGTGCCAGCAGCCTGACAGGGGAGCCCAATCAGCCCCAGCATTTT.

As DNA, the CDR3 is TGTGCCAGCACCCCAGGGACAGCGAACCAAGAGACCCAGTACTTC. Amino acid sequence: CASTPGTANQETQYF. The genes are TRBV5-8 and TRBJ2-5; 7 positions agree with TRBD1. Germline assignment: CDR1 SGHTS and CDR2 YDEGEE. The V and J ends lost 6 bases and 0 bases, in that order; junction bases with no gene match: 8. The CDR3 consists of 15 residues.

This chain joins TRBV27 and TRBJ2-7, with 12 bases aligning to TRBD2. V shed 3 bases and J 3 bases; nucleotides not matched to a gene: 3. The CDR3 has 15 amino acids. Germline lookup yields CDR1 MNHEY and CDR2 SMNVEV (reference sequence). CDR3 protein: CASSLTSGGHYEQYF. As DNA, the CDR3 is TGTGCCAGCAGTTTGACTAGCGGGGGCCACTACGAGCAGTACTTC.

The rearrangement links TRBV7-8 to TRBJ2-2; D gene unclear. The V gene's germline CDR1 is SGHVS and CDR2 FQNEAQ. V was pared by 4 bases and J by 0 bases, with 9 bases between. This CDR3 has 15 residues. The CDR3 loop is CASSWWLANTGELFF. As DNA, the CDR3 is TGTGCCAGCAGCTGGTGGCTTGCGAACACCGGGGAGCTGTTTTTT.

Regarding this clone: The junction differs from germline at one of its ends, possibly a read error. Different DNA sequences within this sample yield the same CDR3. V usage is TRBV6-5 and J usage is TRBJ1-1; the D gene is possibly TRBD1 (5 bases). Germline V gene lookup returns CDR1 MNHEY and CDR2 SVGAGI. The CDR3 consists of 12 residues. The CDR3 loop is CASSPGGIEAFF. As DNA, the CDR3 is TGTGCCAGCAGTCCTGGGGGGATTGAAGCCTTCTTT.

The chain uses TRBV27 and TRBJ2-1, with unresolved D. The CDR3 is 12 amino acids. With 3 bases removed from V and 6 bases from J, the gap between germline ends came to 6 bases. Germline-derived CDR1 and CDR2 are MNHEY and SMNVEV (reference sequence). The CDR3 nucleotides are TGTGCCAGCAGTTTTGGCGGCAATGAGCAGTTCTTC. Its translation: CASSFGGNEQFF.

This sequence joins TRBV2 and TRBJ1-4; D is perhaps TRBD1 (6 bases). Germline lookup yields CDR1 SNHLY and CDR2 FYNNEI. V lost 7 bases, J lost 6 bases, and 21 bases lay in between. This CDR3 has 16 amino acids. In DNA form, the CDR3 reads TGTGCCAGCACCCTGCCTGTGCAGGGGTGGGATGAAAAACTGTTTTTT. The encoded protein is CASTLPVQGWDEKLFF.

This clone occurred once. CDR3: CSYRGGDTNTEAFF. The DNA for the CDR3 is TGCAGCTATCGAGGGGGGGACACGAACACTGAAGCTTTCTTT. J is TRBJ1-1 and V is TRBV29-1; D is possibly TRBD1 (6 bases). The CDR3 is made up of 14 amino acids. Trimming shortened V by 8 bases and J by 1 base, and 17 bases separated the two germline ends. Germline V gene data show CDR1 as SQVTM and CDR2 as ANQGSEA.

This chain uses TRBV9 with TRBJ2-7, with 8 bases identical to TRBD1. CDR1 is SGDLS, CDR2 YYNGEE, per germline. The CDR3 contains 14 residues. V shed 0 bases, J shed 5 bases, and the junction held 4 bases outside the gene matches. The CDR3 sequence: CASSVGGQGNEQYF. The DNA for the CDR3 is TGTGCCAGCAGCGTAGGCGGACAGGGTAACGAGCAGTACTTC.

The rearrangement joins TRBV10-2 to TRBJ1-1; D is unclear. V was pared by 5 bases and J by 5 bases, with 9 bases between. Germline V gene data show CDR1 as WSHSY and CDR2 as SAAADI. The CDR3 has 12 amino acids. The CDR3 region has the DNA TGCGCCAGCAGTTGGGGAGAGACTGAAGCTTTCTTT. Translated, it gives CASSWGETEAFF.